These T cell receptor beta chains were read from a single sample in a study of human T cells and chemical hapten exposure. TCRdb ran MiXCR on the RACE reads and lists one entry per CDR3 protein. Among approximately 80,000 distinct CDR3 sequences, roughly 15% were seen once, and the ten largest hold roughly 4.6%. The sequences come from whole blood, collected in connection with sensitization to the hapten diphenylcyclopropenone (DPC). These receptors all come from a woman between 50 and 59 years old with alopecia areata. Some clones in this sample may be carry-over from other donors' samples. The CDR3 runs from the conserved cysteine through the conserved F or W. A D gene is named only where the DNA matches it firmly. Not all rows give a size; the values are once, few, many and, for expanded clones, a class.

d_call	clone_size	v_call	j_call	cdr3_aa	cdr3_nt
.	few	TRBV7-9	TRBJ2-7	CASSGTPTSYEQYF	TGTGCCAGCTCTGGGACACCGACCTCCTACGAGCAGTACTTC
.	many	TRBV28	TRBJ1-1	CASKRGNTEAFF	TGTGCCAGTAAAAGGGGGAACACTGAAGCTTTCTTT
.	many	TRBV28	TRBJ2-5	CASSPPLRGETQYF	TGTGCCAGCAGTCCCCCCTTAAGGGGCGAGACCCAGTACTTC
TRBD1	.	TRBV9	TRBJ1-2	CASSVGQGATNYGYTF	TGTGCCAGCAGCGTAGGACAGGGGGCGACTAACTATGGCTACACCTTC
TRBD2	.	TRBV3-1	TRBJ2-1	CASRPAGTYNEQFF	TGTGCCAGCAGGCCAGCGGGAACGTACAATGAGCAGTTCTTC
TRBD1	.	TRBV2	TRBJ2-3	CASKWDRRTDTQYF	TGTGCCAGCAAGTGGGACAGGCGGACAGATACGCAGTATTTT
.	few	TRBV2	TRBJ1-3	CASSEMESHGNTIYF	TGTGCCAGCAGTGAGATGGAGAGTCACGGAAACACCATATATTTT
.	few	TRBV7-6	TRBJ2-7	CASGARTYEQYF	TGTGCCAGCGGAGCGCGGACCTACGAGCAGTACTTC
TRBD1	few	TRBV20-1	TRBJ1-6	CSARTGGSYNSPLHF	TGCAGTGCTAGGACAGGGGGCTCCTATAATTCACCCCTCCACTTT
TRBD1	.	TRBV6-1	TRBJ2-5	CASSECAGGAETQYF	TGTGCCAGCAGTGAATGCGCAGGGGGTGCAGAGACCCAGTACTTC
.	few	TRBV7-8	TRBJ1-3	CASSFSANTIYF	TGTGCCAGCAGCTTTTCCGCAAACACCATATATTTT
.	few	TRBV20-1	TRBJ2-7	CSTSGQYEQYF	TGCAGTACCAGCGGGCAATACGAGCAGTACTTC
.	.	TRBV28	TRBJ2-4	CASSSLRLAKNIQYF	TGTGCCAGCAGTTCCCTTAGGTTAGCCAAAAACATTCAGTACTTC
.	many	TRBV14	TRBJ1-1	CASSPVRDTEAFF	TGTGCCAGCAGCCCTGTGAGGGACACTGAAGCTTTCTTT
.	.	TRBV20-1	TRBJ2-1	CSARAGYNEQFF	TGCAGTGCGAGAGCGGGCTACAATGAGCAGTTCTTC
.	few	TRBV25-1	TRBJ1-4	CASSESRDPSEKLFF	TGTGCCAGCAGTGAATCGAGGGATCCAAGTGAAAAACTGTTTTTT
TRBD1	.	TRBV3-1	TRBJ2-3	CASSSPLGQGETDTQYF	TGTGCCAGCAGCTCTCCCTTGGGACAGGGGGAAACAGATACGCAGTATTTT
TRBD2	few	TRBV15	TRBJ2-3	CATSRDLLAGRDTQYF	TGTGCCACCAGCAGAGATCTACTAGCGGGACGAGATACGCAGTATTTT
.	.	TRBV7-9	TRBJ2-3	CASRQQGSTDTQYF	TGTGCCAGCAGGCAACAGGGAAGCACAGATACGCAGTATTTT
TRBD1	few	TRBV30	TRBJ2-7	CAGTGGYEQYF	TGTGCCGGGACAGGGGGCTACGAGCAGTACTTC
TRBD1	few	TRBV10-3	TRBJ2-7	CAIKPRDRGYEQYF	TGTGCCATCAAGCCCCGGGACAGGGGCTACGAGCAGTACTTC
.	.	TRBV11-3	TRBJ1-4	CASSRTINEKLFF	TGTGCCAGCAGCAGAACCATTAATGAAAAACTGTTTTTT
.	few	TRBV16	TRBJ2-1	CASSRYTDNEQFF	TGTGCCAGCAGCCGATACACAGACAATGAGCAGTTCTTC
.	.	TRBV5-5	TRBJ1-3	CASSFNGNTIYF	TGTGCCAGCAGCTTTAATGGAAACACCATATATTTT
.	many	TRBV28	TRBJ2-1	CASSPLMSVHNEQFF	TGTGCCAGCAGTCCCCTGATGAGTGTCCACAATGAGCAGTTCTTC
.	many	TRBV12-3/TRBV12-4	TRBJ2-1	CASSLDEQFF	TGTGCCAGCAGTTTGGATGAGCAGTTCTTC